These 17 T cell receptor beta chains came from one sample sequenced in a study of molecular identifiers for immune sequencing clone quantification. TCRdb reprocessed the PCR reads with MiXCR, giving one entry per CDR3 protein. This table has 50,000 to 75,000 distinct CDR3 sequences, 19% appearing once. Sequencing was performed on naive CD8+ T cells from blood, with Jurkat cell RNA spiked in. Stated subset: FACS-sorted CD8+CD4-CCR7+CD45RA+ naive T cells. The receptors come from a human donor in good health. Some libraries in this study had Jurkat cell RNA spiked in.

V and J are TRBV5-3 and TRBJ2-7, with D maybe TRBD1 (6 bases). TRBV5-3 falls under the ORF class, with uncertain function. V shed 8 bases and J shed 2 bases, with 20 bases lying between them. CDR3 length equals 15 residues. The CDR3 region has the DNA TGTGCCAGCAGACCTCCGGGACATAGCACCTACGAGCAGTACTTC. It codes for CASRPPGHSTYEQYF.

This clonotype was detected a few times. This chain links TRBV5-5 with TRBJ2-1, with D unclear. Trimming left V 0 bases short and J 5 bases short, with 6 bases between. CDR1 SGHKS and CDR2 YYEKEE come from the germline V gene (reference sequence). This CDR3 contains 13 residues. The CDR3 spells CASSLVQNNEQFF. The CDR3 DNA sequence: TGTGCCAGCAGCTTGGTACAGAACAATGAGCAGTTCTTC.

A word on this clonotype: This sequence may be a read error, since a much larger clone differs from it by one base. The rearrangement joins TRBV11-3 to TRBJ2-7; D is perhaps TRBD1 (5 bases). The CDR3 loop spans 12 amino acids. Germline assignment: CDR1 SGHNT and CDR2 YENEEA. The germline V and J ends were trimmed by 6 bases and 6 bases, with 12 bases remaining between them. The CDR3 nucleotides are TGTGCCAGCAGGTCAGGGCCCTGCGAGCAGTACTTC. This codes for CASRSGPCEQYF.

This clonotype was observed at least ten times. The V gene is TRBV7-2, the J gene TRBJ2-7, with D possibly matching TRBD2 (7 bases). There are 15 residues in the CDR3. In germline, CDR1 is SGHTA, CDR2 FQGNSA. Trimming cost V 5 bases and J 3 bases, with 17 bases left between them. CDR3 in DNA: TGTGCCAGCAGCCTGGGGGGGGGGCACCTCTACGAGCAGTACTTC. Translation gives CASSLGGGHLYEQYF.

The sample holds many counts of this clonotype. The chain is built from TRBV3-1 and TRBJ1-2; D gene ambiguous. The CDR3 is 15 amino acids. V gave up 0 bases and J gave up 4 bases, with 12 bases separating them. Germline lookup yields CDR1 LGHDT and CDR2 YNNKEL (reference sequence). DNA of the CDR3: TGTGCCAGCAGCCAAGATTCGGGCACGGGCTATGGCTACACCTTC. It is translated as CASSQDSGTGYGYTF.

This clonotype was seen many times. The J gene is TRBJ1-2, the V gene TRBV28, with D perhaps matching TRBD1 (6 bases). The length of the CDR3 is 14 residues. V shed 1 base and J shed 4 bases, with 10 bases lying between them. Germline CDR1 and CDR2: MDHEN and SYDVKM. In DNA, the CDR3 is TGTGCCAGCAGTTTATTCGGACAGTTCTATGGCTACACCTTC. Encoded protein: CASSLFGQFYGYTF.

V usage is TRBV5-6 and J usage is TRBJ1-6; D not resolved. The CDR3 is made up of 12 amino acids. The V gene lost 7 bases and the J gene lost 9 bases, with 11 bases spanning the gap. Germline assignment: CDR1 SGHDT and CDR2 YYEEEE. In nucleotides, the CDR3 is TGTGCCAGCGCCATGGGCAGTTCACCCCTCCACTTT. Translated: CASAMGSSPLHF.

This clonotype was counted only a few times. A much larger clone sits a single nucleotide away, making a read error possible. The chain joins TRBV7-9 to TRBJ1-4, with D perhaps TRBD1 (5 bases). Trimming left V 6 bases short and J 10 bases short, with 18 bases between. Germline CDR1 reads SEHNR; CDR2 reads FQNEAQ (reference sequence). This CDR3 is 14 amino acids long. CDR3 in DNA: TGTGCCAGCAGTTCTCGTGAGGGGAGTGGAAAACTGTTTTTT. It specifies CASSSREGSGKLFF.

In this sample, this clonotype turned up once. A much larger clone lies a single base off, so this may be a read error. This chain joins TRBV6-5 and TRBJ2-3, with 11 bases identical to TRBD2. CDR3 length equals 15 residues. J gave up 11 bases and V 2 bases, and 9 bases lay outside the gene matches. CDR1 is MNHEY and CDR2 is SVGAGI in the germline V gene. In DNA form, the CDR3 reads TGTGCCAGCAGTTACGGGCTAGCGGGAGGAAGGATGCAGTATTTT. Protein sequence: CASSYGLAGGRMQYF.

This clonotype was found many times. V gene TRBV5-6 combines with J gene TRBJ2-5; D is unresolved. The V and J ends lost 2 bases and 0 bases respectively, with 5 bases between them. Germline values: CDR1 SGHDT, CDR2 YYEEEE. The CDR3 has 13 amino acids. As DNA, the CDR3 is TGTGCCAGCAGCTTTAATCACCAAGAGACCCAGTACTTC. Its protein is CASSFNHQETQYF.

The chain combines TRBV28 with TRBJ2-1; weak D call: TRBD2 (6 bases). V lost 4 bases and J lost 0, with 19 bases in between. CDR3 length equals 18 residues. The germline V gene has CDR1 MDHEN and CDR2 SYDVKM. The CDR3 is CASSSRILEGPSYNEQFF. CDR3 DNA sequence: TGTGCCAGCAGTTCTCGGATACTGGAGGGGCCCTCCTACAATGAGCAGTTCTTC.

The sample holds many counts of this clonotype. The chain links TRBV20-1 to TRBJ2-7; 9 bases agree with TRBD2. The V and J ends lost 3 bases and 3 bases, in that order; junction bases with no gene match: 9. Germline loops: CDR1 DFQATT, CDR2 SNEGSKA (reference sequence). There are 15 residues in the CDR3. The CDR3 loop is CSASKPASGIYEQYF. As DNA, the CDR3 is TGCAGTGCTAGTAAGCCGGCTAGCGGGATCTACGAGCAGTACTTC.

This clonotype was counted only a few times. This chain links TRBV10-3 with TRBJ2-1; tentatively, D is TRBD2 (5 bases). This CDR3 has 15 residues. V was trimmed by 3 bases and J by 0 bases, leaving 9 bases between them. Per the germline V gene, CDR1 is ENHRY and CDR2 is SYGVKD. The CDR3 loop is CAISDGGSSYNEQFF. DNA of the CDR3: TGTGCCATCAGTGATGGTGGGAGCTCCTACAATGAGCAGTTCTTC.

The chain employs TRBV6-2 or TRBV6-3 and TRBJ2-7; D assignment may be TRBD1 or TRBD2 (5 bases each). The CDR3 length is 17 residues. V was trimmed by 6 bases and J by 4 bases, leaving 25 bases between them. Per germline, CDR1 MNHEY and CDR2 SVGEGT. CDR3 DNA sequence: TGTGCCAGCAGCCTAATAGGCCTAACTAGTGGGGCTTACGAGCAGTACTTC. Translated: CASSLIGLTSGAYEQYF.

The V gene is TRBV18, the J gene TRBJ2-3; D might be TRBD1 (6 bases). Germline lookup yields CDR1 KGHSH and CDR2 LQKENI. This CDR3 spans 14 amino acids. The V end lost 6 bases, the J end lost 2 bases, and 12 bases lay between the germline ends. The CDR3 DNA reads TGTGCCAGCTCCCGAGGGGGACCCACAGATACGCAGTATTTT. This encodes CASSRGGPTDTQYF.

This clonotype was counted only a few times. The chain carries TRBV27 and TRBJ2-5, with TRBD2 matching over 7 bases. Germline CDR1 is MNHEY and CDR2 is SMNVEV (reference sequence). Losses at the gene ends were 2 bases for V and 5 bases for J; bases not matched to a gene: 8. This CDR3 spans 15 amino acids. DNA for the CDR3: TGTGCCAGCAGTTTACTGGCGGGAGCGACGGAGACCCAGTACTTC. It translates to CASSLLAGATETQYF.

The chain joins TRBV7-9 to TRBJ2-7; 11 bases are a match to TRBD1. CDR3 length: 15 amino acids. The trim removed 5 bases at V and 5 bases at J, leaving 8 bases unmatched. Germline V CDR1 and CDR2: SEHNR, FQNEAQ (reference sequence). The CDR3 spells CASSTWTGGLDEQYF. The CDR3 DNA sequence: TGTGCCAGCAGCACCTGGACAGGGGGCCTCGACGAGCAGTACTTC.